The 21 T cell receptor beta chains presented below share a single source sample, sequenced in a study of long-term antiretroviral therapy in people with HIV. At survey level, the immunoSEQ assay was run in its v3.0 version. Here immunoSEQ multiplex PCR was the method, and the copy in TCRdb shows in-frame clones only, minus some. The top ten hold roughly 18% of the sample, which has about 22,000 clones, roughly four fifths seen once. The sequences come from unsorted PBMCs, collected 0.5 years before starting antiretroviral therapy. The receptors here all came from a man aged 35 to 55 with HIV.

V usage is TRBV5-8 and J usage is TRBJ2-3; D may be TRBD1 or TRBD2 (6 bases each). The CDR3 sequence is 16 residues long. V was shortened by 0 bases and J by 3 bases, with 14 bases between the two germline ends. CDR1 and CDR2 (germline): SGHTS, YDEGEE. This chain's CDR3 is CASSLAWGARTDTQYF. The CDR3 coding sequence is TGTGCCAGCAGCTTGGCCTGGGGGGCGCGAACAGATACGCAGTATTTT.

The J gene is TRBJ1-2, the V gene TRBV25-1; D is perhaps TRBD1 (5 bases). Germline CDR1 reads MGHDK; CDR2 reads SYGVNS. Trimming took 4 bases from V and 0 from J, leaving 15 bases between them. CDR3 length: 16 residues. CDR3 region: CASSALRDRANYGYTF. CDR3 DNA: TGTGCCAGCAGTGCCCTCCGGGACCGAGCTAACTATGGCTACACCTTC.

In DNA, the CDR3 is TGTGCCAGCAGTTACTCGAACAGGGGGGGCTACAATGAGCAGTTCTTC. Amino acid sequence: CASSYSNRGGYNEQFF. The chain links TRBV6-5 to TRBJ2-1; maybe TRBD1 (8 bases). The CDR3 sequence is 16 residues long. The germline V gene has CDR1 MNHEY and CDR2 SVGAGI. V lost 0 bases, J lost 3 bases, and 12 bases lay in between.

The gene calls are TRBV5-1 and TRBJ2-6; D may correspond to TRBD1 or TRBD2 (6 bases each). Germline V gene sequence: CDR1 SGHRS, CDR2 YFSETQ. Between the trimmed V and J ends, which lost 6 bases and 1 base, there was a span of 20 bases. CDR3 length: 18 amino acids. The CDR3 region has the DNA TGCGCCAGCACAGCAATGATATCGGGGGCGTCTGGGGCCAACGTCCTGACTTTC. Its protein product is CASTAMISGASGANVLTF.

The V gene is TRBV28, the J gene TRBJ2-7; D not certain. The CDR3 runs 13 residues. V was trimmed by 6 bases and J by 6 bases, leaving 15 bases between them. The V gene's germline CDR1 is MDHEN and CDR2 SYDVKM. This CDR3 reads CASSPNKGIEQYF. In DNA, the CDR3 is TGTGCCAGCAGCCCAAATAAAGGTATCGAGCAGTACTTC.

J is TRBJ1-5 and V is TRBV11-2; D unclear. The V gene lost 5 bases and the J gene lost 4 bases, with 9 bases spanning the gap. This CDR3 has 13 amino acids. CDR1 is SGHAT, CDR2 FQNNGV, per germline. CDR3 protein: CASSEYMNQPQHF. The CDR3 DNA is TGTGCCAGCAGCGAGTATATGAATCAGCCCCAGCATTTT.

The CDR3 loop reads CASREDSYSNQPQHF. The CDR3 DNA reads as TGTGCCAGCAGAGAGGACAGTTATAGCAATCAGCCCCAGCATTTT. The rearrangement uses TRBV2 and TRBJ1-5; perhaps TRBD1 as D (6 bases). Deletions cut 6 bases from V and 0 bases from J, with 12 bases between. This CDR3 has 15 amino acids. In germline, CDR1 is SNHLY, CDR2 FYNNEI.

The chain joins TRBV7-6 to TRBJ2-1; TRBD2 is a possible D gene (5 bases). V was cut by 5 bases and J by 15 bases, with 17 bases left in between. The CDR3 spans 12 residues. The V gene's germline CDR1 is SGHVS and CDR2 FNYEAQ. CDR3 residues: CASSAGLLAPFF. The CDR3 bases are TGTGCCAGCAGCGCCGGTCTGCTAGCTCCGTTCTTC.

The CDR3: CASSSPDRANTEAFF. CDR3 coding DNA: TGTGCCAGCAGCTCCCCGGACAGGGCGAACACTGAAGCTTTCTTT. The chain couples TRBV7-2 to TRBJ1-1; 8 nucleotides match TRBD1. In germline, CDR1 is SGHTA, CDR2 FQGNSA. V trimming: 4 bases; J trimming: 1 base; junction bases outside the gene matches: 5. The CDR3 extends over 15 amino acids.

The chain has TRBV11-2 and TRBJ2-5; 8 positions match TRBD2. The CDR3 sequence is 16 residues long. V lost 5 bases, J lost 5 bases, and 13 bases stayed unmatched. Germline CDR1 SGHAT, CDR2 FQNNGV. CDR3 nucleotide sequence: TGTGCCAGCAGCACGTTAGCGGGGACACCGGGGGAGACCCAGTACTTC. It is translated as CASSTLAGTPGETQYF.

The chain uses TRBV9 and TRBJ1-4; a weak D match, TRBD1 (5 bases). CDR1 and CDR2 from the germline V gene are SGDLS and YYNGEE. The CDR3 is 15 residues long. Trimming removed 3 bases from V and 4 bases from J, with 13 bases in between. In DNA form, the CDR3 reads TGTGCCAGCAGCGGTATCGGGAGGGGTAATGAAAAACTGTTTTTT. Its protein product is CASSGIGRGNEKLFF.

The chain joins TRBV18 to TRBJ1-6; D is unclear. The CDR3 spans 15 residues. V dropped 3 bases and J dropped 7 bases, with 13 bases sitting between them. Germline V CDR1 and CDR2: KGHSH, LQKENI. For the CDR3, the DNA is TGTGCCAGCTCACCCCTAGTAGGAAAGAATTCACCCCTCCACTTT. As protein: CASSPLVGKNSPLHF.

The chain joins TRBV6-6 to TRBJ2-1; D remains ambiguous. The germline V gene has CDR1 MNHNY and CDR2 SVGAGI (reference sequence). The germline V and J ends were trimmed by 0 bases and 7 bases, with 7 bases remaining between them. This CDR3 has 13 residues. CDR3 loop: CASSYSEVNEQFF. In DNA form, the CDR3 reads TGTGCCAGCAGTTACTCAGAGGTAAATGAGCAGTTCTTC.

The chain employs TRBV14 and TRBJ2-1; 7 bases are a match to TRBD2. Trimming at V came to 5 bases and at J to 4 bases, leaving 11 bases not matched to a gene. Germline V gives CDR1 SGHDN, CDR2 FVKESK. The length of the CDR3 is 16 residues. In DNA form, the CDR3 reads TGTGCCAGCAGCTATTATGGGGGGGAAATATACAATGAGCAGTTCTTC. Amino acids: CASSYYGGEIYNEQFF.

This sequence joins TRBV27 and TRBJ2-6; D is uncertain. CDR1 is MNHEY, CDR2 SMNVEV, per germline (reference sequence). This CDR3 has 12 residues. Trimming shortened V by 7 bases and J by 1 base, and 2 bases separated the two germline ends. DNA of the CDR3: TGTGCCAGCAAATCTGGGGCCAACGTCCTGACTTTC. Residues: CASKSGANVLTF.

J is TRBJ1-3 and V is TRBV7-9; D perhaps matches TRBD1 (5 bases). V lost 5 bases and J 0 bases, leaving 14 bases between the germline ends. Germline V CDR1 and CDR2: SEHNR, FQNEAQ (reference sequence). The CDR3 loop spans 16 amino acids. CDR3 sequence reads: CASSRDFIRSGNTIYF. In DNA, the CDR3 is TGTGCCAGCAGCCGGGACTTCATCCGCTCTGGAAACACCATATATTTT.

The chain is built from TRBV27 and TRBJ2-7; D not resolved. Trimming stripped 4 bases from V and 0 bases from J, with 7 bases between. The CDR3 length is 13 residues. CDR1 is MNHEY and CDR2 is SMNVEV in the germline V gene (reference sequence). CDR3 coding DNA: TGTGCCAGCAGTTGGGCTGACTCCTACGAGCAGTACTTC. It codes for CASSWADSYEQYF.

This clone was seen once. The rearrangement uses TRBV18 and TRBJ1-6; D is perhaps TRBD1 (6 bases). V was pared by 3 bases and J by 2 bases, with 8 bases between. Germline values: CDR1 KGHSH, CDR2 LQKENI. The CDR3 has 15 amino acids. The CDR3 region is CASSPGGPYNSPLHF. CDR3 nucleotide sequence: TGTGCCAGCTCACCGGGGGGCCCCTATAATTCACCCCTCCACTTT.

The rearrangement links TRBV2 to TRBJ2-1, with 7 bases fitting TRBD2. The J segment lost 7 bases and the V segment lost 8 bases, leaving 14 bases of the junction unmatched. CDR1 SNHLY and CDR2 FYNNEI come from the germline V gene. The length of the CDR3 is 15 residues. CDR3 protein: CASGRDYPQLNEQFF. The CDR3 coding sequence is TGTGCCAGCGGAAGGGACTATCCACAATTGAATGAGCAGTTCTTC.

The rearrangement joins TRBV7-6 to TRBJ2-3, with D possibly TRBD2 on 5 matching bases. Germline V gene lookup returns CDR1 SGHVS and CDR2 FNYEAQ. V lost 5 bases and J 3 bases, leaving 12 bases between the germline ends. CDR3 size: 14 residues. The CDR3 loop reads CASSRRGRTDTQYF. CDR3 DNA sequence: TGTGCCAGCAGCCGCCGGGGTAGGACAGATACGCAGTATTTT.

The chain is built from TRBV21-1 and TRBJ1-5. TRBV21-1 is deemed a pseudogene. The length of the CDR3 is 16 residues. CDR3 bases: TGTGCCAGCAGGTACTCTCGCTCTTATAGCAATCAGCCCCAGCATTTT. Protein sequence: CASRYSRSYSNQPQHF.